What follows are 29 T cell receptor beta chains derived from one specimen sequenced in a study of resident and recirculating memory T cells in vitiligo. Measured with immunoSEQ multiplex PCR; TCRdb has only the in-frame clones, and not every one. The sample has tens of thousands of clones, just over 90% seen once. The sequencing input was blood. The receptors derive from a male donor with vitiligo.

This chain links TRBV6-1 with TRBJ2-7; 11 nucleotides align to TRBD2. CDR1 is MNHNS, CDR2 SASEGT, per germline. After removal of 6 bases from V and 1 base from J, the junction contained 5 bases not matched to a gene. This CDR3 has 15 residues. The DNA for the CDR3 is TGTGCCAGCAGCCCTCGGACTAGCGGGTCCTACGAGCAGTACTTC. This gives the protein CASSPRTSGSYEQYF.

The chain is built from TRBV6-5 and TRBJ1-2; D is possibly TRBD1 (5 bases). This CDR3 is 13 amino acids long. The V end lost 0 bases, the J end lost 5 bases, and 7 bases lay between the germline ends. CDR1 MNHEY and CDR2 SVGAGI come from the germline V gene. CDR3 sequence reads: CASSYSAGYGYTF. CDR3 nucleotide sequence: TGTGCCAGCAGTTACTCCGCAGGGTATGGCTACACCTTC.

The genes are TRBV4-3 and TRBJ2-4; 9 positions match TRBD1. The CDR3 extends over 16 amino acids. Germline assignment: CDR1 LGHNA and CDR2 YSLEER. The junction had 5 bases not matched to a gene; V was cut back by 0 bases and J by 5 bases. CDR3 nucleotides: TGCGCCAGCAGCCAAGATTTCGGGACAGGGCAAAACATTCAGTACTTC. This translates into CASSQDFGTGQNIQYF.

The V call is TRBV2, the J call TRBJ2-5; perhaps TRBD2 as D (6 bases). CDR1 is SNHLY and CDR2 is FYNNEI in the germline V gene. The CDR3 sequence is 14 residues long. V lost 5 bases, J lost 5 bases, and 15 bases lay in between. In nucleotides, the CDR3 is TGTGCCAGCAGTCCTGGAGGGAATAGGGAGACCCAGTACTTC. Amino acid sequence: CASSPGGNRETQYF.

The chain is built from TRBV4-1 and TRBJ2-4; D possibly corresponds to TRBD1 (6 bases). The CDR3 is 16 amino acids. V was cut by 1 base and J by 4 bases, with 14 bases left in between. Germline assignment: CDR1 MGHRA and CDR2 YSYEKL. For the CDR3, the DNA is TGCGCCAGCAGCCAAGTTCTCGCCGGGACAAAAAACATTCAGTACTTC. It codes for CASSQVLAGTKNIQYF.

This CDR3 reads CASSLGLAPDTQYF. CDR3 nucleotides: TGTGCCAGCAGCCTAGGACTAGCCCCAGATACGCAGTATTTT. The rearrangement joins TRBV7-6 to TRBJ2-3; 8 bases map to TRBD2. Trimming removed 5 bases from V and 4 bases from J; junction bases left unmatched: 5. Germline V gives CDR1 SGHVS, CDR2 FNYEAQ. The CDR3 is 14 residues long.

The CDR3 region has the DNA TGTGCCAGCAGCCCTACTAGCGGGAGGCATGATGAGCAGTTCTTC. It encodes CASSPTSGRHDEQFF. The genes are TRBV7-9 and TRBJ2-1; 12 bases line up with TRBD2. There are 15 residues in the CDR3. V was clipped by 5 bases and J by 8 bases; unmatched bases: 7. Germline loops: CDR1 SEHNR, CDR2 FQNEAQ (reference sequence).

The chain employs TRBV7-6 and TRBJ2-2; 8 nucleotides line up with TRBD2. In germline, CDR1 is SGHVS, CDR2 FNYEAQ. The CDR3 spans 15 residues. V dropped 5 bases and J dropped 4; count of bases not matched to a gene: 6. DNA of the CDR3: TGTGCCAGCAGCCCCGGGAGGGTTAGCACCGGGGAGCTGTTTTTT. Protein sequence: CASSPGRVSTGELFF.

This clone was seen only once. In DNA form, the CDR3 reads TGTGCCAGCAGCTTCAGCGGAGCTGATACGCAGTATTTT. It encodes CASSFSGADTQYF. This chain joins TRBV11-3 and TRBJ2-3; D possibly corresponds to TRBD2 (5 bases). Germline values: CDR1 SGHNT, CDR2 YENEEA. Trimming removed 3 bases at V and 6 bases at J, with 10 bases between. CDR3 length equals 13 residues.

CDR3 sequence reads: CASSWIGESTDTQYF. In DNA, the CDR3 is TGCGCCAGCAGCTGGATCGGAGAGAGCACAGATACGCAGTATTTT. This chain joins TRBV5-1 and TRBJ2-3; D not certain. V was shortened by 3 bases and J by 0 bases, with 11 bases between the two germline ends. The CDR3 consists of 15 residues. Germline values: CDR1 SGHRS, CDR2 YFSETQ.

The chain has TRBV6-1 and TRBJ2-3; 7 bases match TRBD1. V lost 8 bases and J lost 2; bases outside the gene matches: 4. The CDR3 length is 13 residues. Per the germline V gene, CDR1 is MNHNS and CDR2 is SASEGT. The CDR3 protein is CASRDSNTDTQYF. DNA for the CDR3: TGTGCCAGCCGGGACAGCAACACAGATACGCAGTATTTT.

CDR3 in DNA: TGTGCCAGCAGCCCTACCGGGACTAGCGCGTACAATGAGCAGTTCTTC. This sequence encodes CASSPTGTSAYNEQFF. V is TRBV6-4 and J is TRBJ2-1; TRBD2 matches 10 bases. The V gene's germline CDR1 is MRHNA and CDR2 SNTAGT. V gave up 6 bases and J gave up 4 bases; unmatched junction bases: 9. The CDR3 extends over 16 amino acids.

V and J are TRBV28 and TRBJ2-7; TRBD1 agrees at 10 bases. The CDR3 runs to 15 residues. J gave up 2 bases and V 8 bases, and 9 bases lay outside the gene matches. Per germline, CDR1 MDHEN and CDR2 SYDVKM. The chain's CDR3 is CASWTRTGGTYEQYF. The CDR3 nucleotides are TGTGCCAGCTGGACCCGGACAGGGGGAACCTACGAGCAGTACTTC.

The chain couples TRBV6-1 to TRBJ2-1; 9 bases are shared with TRBD2. J gave up 8 bases and V 3 bases, and 17 bases lay outside the gene matches. The CDR3 consists of 18 residues. Per germline, CDR1 MNHNS and CDR2 SASEGT. CDR3 coding DNA: TGTGCCAGCAGTGAGGCGGCTTCCGGGACTAGCATCATGCATGAGCAGTTCTTC. It is translated as CASSEAASGTSIMHEQFF.

This sequence joins TRBV10-3 and TRBJ2-3, with 7 bases fitting TRBD2. CDR1 is ENHRY, CDR2 SYGVKD, per germline. The trim removed 6 bases at V and 2 bases at J, leaving 5 bases unmatched. CDR3 length: 14 residues. CDR3 sequence reads: CAIRRGLSTDTQYF. DNA for the CDR3: TGTGCCATCAGAAGGGGACTATCCACAGATACGCAGTATTTT.

In nucleotides, the CDR3 is TGTGCCAGCAGTGAAGCTACAGGTTGGCAGCCCCAGCATTTT. Translation gives CASSEATGWQPQHF. The gene calls are TRBV6-1 and TRBJ1-5; D is possibly TRBD1 (5 bases). Trimming left V 0 bases short and J 7 bases short, with 10 bases between. The CDR3 loop spans 14 amino acids. Per germline, CDR1 MNHNS and CDR2 SASEGT.

This chain connects TRBV18 to TRBJ2-3; maybe TRBD2 (5 bases). The germline V gene has CDR1 KGHSH and CDR2 LQKENI. This CDR3 contains 15 residues. V dropped 0 bases and J dropped 8 bases, with 15 bases sitting between them. This CDR3 is CASSPPAQTIPTQYF. CDR3 DNA sequence: TGTGCCAGCTCACCACCGGCCCAGACTATTCCTACGCAGTATTTT. Combining the CDR3 with reference TRBV18 and TRBJ2-3 gives the whole variable domain NAGVMQNPRHLVRRRGQEARLRCSPMKGHSHVYWYRQLPEEGLKFMVYLQKENIIDESGMPKERFSAEFPKEGPSILRIQQVVRGDSAAYFCASSPPAQTIPTQYFGPGTRLTVL.

As concerns this clone: Other DNA sequences within the sample encode an identical CDR3. The chain uses TRBV11-3 and TRBJ2-7; 8 bases fit TRBD1. The CDR3 has 14 amino acids. The junction had 10 bases not matched to a gene; V was cut back by 5 bases and J by 7 bases. The germline V gene encodes CDR1 SGHNT and CDR2 YENEEA. CDR3 sequence: CASSATQGAGEQYF. CDR3 nucleotides: TGTGCCAGCAGCGCGACCCAGGGGGCGGGGGAGCAGTACTTC. The full variable domain, rest sourced from reference TRBV11-3 and TRBJ2-7, is EAGVVQSPRYKIIEKKQPVAFWCNPISGHNTLYWYLQNLGQGPELLIRYENEEAVDDSQLPKDRFSAERLKGVDSTLKIQPAELGDSAVYLCASSATQGAGEQYFGPGTRLTVT.

V gene TRBV11-3 combines with J gene TRBJ1-1; D is ambiguous. CDR3 length: 14 residues. V shed 4 bases and J shed 4 bases, with 13 bases lying between them. Germline CDR1 SGHNT, CDR2 YENEEA. The CDR3 DNA reads as TGTGCCAGCAGCTACTCGCCCCGGGGCACTGAAGCTTTCTTT. Translated: CASSYSPRGTEAFF.

The J gene is TRBJ2-7, the V gene TRBV7-2, with 8 bases identical to TRBD1. CDR3 length: 15 amino acids. V gave up 0 bases and J gave up 5 bases; unmatched junction bases: 6. The germline V gene encodes CDR1 SGHTA and CDR2 FQGNSA. The CDR3: CASSLAQGARDEQYF. CDR3 sequence (DNA): TGTGCCAGCAGCTTAGCCCAGGGGGCTCGCGACGAGCAGTACTTC.

The chain joins TRBV27 to TRBJ2-5; perhaps TRBD1 as D (6 bases). Germline CDR1 MNHEY, CDR2 SMNVEV (reference sequence). CDR3 length: 15 residues. The V and J ends lost 0 bases and 9 bases respectively, with 17 bases between them. The CDR3 here is CASSLSTSGPGAQYF. The CDR3 nucleotides read TGTGCCAGCAGTTTATCGACATCGGGGCCAGGGGCCCAGTACTTC.

On this clone itself: The germline gene is not matched at one end of the junction; a read error may be the cause. This chain joins TRBV27 and TRBJ2-7; possible D gene TRBD2, 5 bases. This CDR3 has 15 amino acids. The germline V gene encodes CDR1 MNHEY and CDR2 SMNVEV (reference sequence). The CDR3 sequence is CACSPLASSPHEQYF. For the CDR3, the DNA is TGTGCCTGCAGCCCCCTAGCTTCAAGCCCCCACGAGCAGTACTTC.

This chain links TRBV27 with TRBJ2-7; TRBD1 aligns across 8 bases. The CDR3 runs 17 residues. V gave up 4 bases and J gave up 5 bases; unmatched junction bases: 16. Looked up from germline, CDR1 is MNHEY and CDR2 is SMNVEV (reference sequence). The CDR3 sequence: CASSSPLRQGKRHEQYF. As DNA, the CDR3 is TGTGCCAGCAGTTCTCCACTCCGACAGGGGAAGAGGCACGAGCAGTACTTC.

The chain recombines TRBV5-4 with TRBJ2-7; 7 bases are a match to TRBD1. The V and J ends lost 3 bases and 1 base, in that order; junction bases with no gene match: 10. The CDR3 consists of 16 residues. CDR1 and CDR2 (germline): SGHNT, YYREEE (reference sequence). CDR3 sequence reads: CASSSKSGTDSYEQYF. CDR3 nucleotides: TGTGCCAGCAGCTCAAAATCCGGGACAGATTCCTACGAGCAGTACTTC.

The rearrangement links TRBV7-3 to TRBJ2-1; 9 bases map to TRBD2. Looked up from germline, CDR1 is SGHTA and CDR2 is FQGTGA. V gave up 4 bases and J gave up 9 bases; unmatched junction bases: 10. The CDR3 sequence is 15 residues long. The CDR3 region is CASSSSAGGRGEQFF. The CDR3 region has the DNA TGTGCCAGCAGCTCCTCAGCGGGAGGCAGGGGTGAGCAGTTCTTC.

The chain carries TRBV13 and TRBJ2-1, with 8 bases lining up with TRBD2. The CDR3 consists of 14 residues. V dropped 7 bases and J dropped 6; count of bases not matched to a gene: 8. Germline V CDR1 and CDR2: PRHDT, FYEKMQ (reference sequence). The CDR3 region is CASTPGLDRNEQFF. DNA for the CDR3: TGTGCCAGCACCCCGGGACTAGATCGCAATGAGCAGTTCTTC.

The rearrangement links TRBV10-3 to TRBJ2-5, with a possible D match to TRBD2 (5 bases). Between the trimmed V and J ends, which lost 6 bases and 3 bases, there was a span of 14 bases. Germline V lookup: CDR1 ENHRY, CDR2 SYGVKD. The CDR3 contains 14 residues. The CDR3 bases are TGTGCCATCAGGGACTCCACAAGGGAAGAGACCCAGTACTTC. It translates to CAIRDSTREETQYF.

J is TRBJ1-1 and V is TRBV30; TRBD1 matches 7 bases. CDR3 size: 13 residues. The germline gives CDR1 GTSNPN, CDR2 SVGIG (reference sequence). The V gene end was trimmed by 5 bases and the J gene end by 2 bases; junction bases not matched to a gene: 5. The CDR3 DNA is TGTGCCTGGGCGGGACAGCCAAACACTGAAGCTTTCTTT. Encoded protein: CAWAGQPNTEAFF.

The J gene is TRBJ2-1, the V gene TRBV7-6; TRBD2 matches 11 bases. The CDR3 runs 15 residues. CDR1 is SGHVS, CDR2 FNYEAQ, per germline. After removal of 5 bases from V and 0 bases from J, the junction contained 0 bases not matched to a gene. CDR3 in amino acids: CASSTSGSSYNEQFF. In DNA, the CDR3 is TGTGCCAGCAGCACTAGCGGGAGCTCCTACAATGAGCAGTTCTTC.